This paragraph reports one TCR beta chain. The antigen is unknown. TCR cDNA was made by 5'RACE template switching, adding a universal primer site and UMIs. MiXCR was run by TCRdb on the 5' RACE reads, yielding one entry per CDR3 protein. The sample lists some 300,000 distinct CDR3 sequences; more than 3% were seen once. These data originate in a study of T cells after yellow fever vaccination. Whole-study findings and limits: Re-detected after boosting: most primary clones, more than 95% of CD4 and roughly 88% of CD8. Just a small share of clonotypes turned up in the CD4 compartment as well as the CD8 compartment.

V lost 6 bases, J lost 1 base, and 1 base stayed unmatched. Germline CDR1 MGHRA, CDR2 YSYEKL. The CDR3 totals 15 residues. The receptor's source is a man aged 18 to 35 who received the YFV17D yellow fever vaccine. V usage is TRBV4-1 and J usage is TRBJ2-3; 13 bases are shared with TRBD2. Here the sequenced sample was PBMCs, taken on the day of the yellow fever booster vaccination. The CDR3, as DNA: TGCGCCAGCAGTGGACTAGCGGGGGGCACAGATACGCAGTATTTT. This gives the protein CASSGLAGGTDTQYF.